The rows below give T cell receptor beta chains drawn from one sample of a study of cytomegalovirus exposure and HLA in healthy donors. TCRdb's table, derived via immunoSEQ multiplex PCR, lists solely in-frame clones and lacks some. The table for this sample gives under 90,000 clones. Sequencing was performed on PBMCs. These receptors were taken from a female donor in good health and CMV-seropositive. The conserved cysteine and the conserved F or W are not part of the CDR3 here. A D gene is named only where the DNA matches it firmly.

CDR3aa	d_gene	v_gene	j_gene
ASSWTRGTDTQY	TRBD2	TRBV5-8	TRBJ2-3
ASSQGTAIEKLF	TRBD1	TRBV4-3	TRBJ1-4
ASTLGAQRWSDYGYT	-	TRBV13	TRBJ1-2
ASSHGGLSYNEQF	-	TRBV14	TRBJ2-1
ASSVDQGMSKETQY	-	TRBV9	TRBJ2-5
ATALGGGDTQY	-	TRBV27	TRBJ2-3
ASSLEGSGGGGGYT	-	TRBV11-2	TRBJ1-2
APSFSETEPEDTDTQY	-	TRBV7-8	TRBJ2-3
SSQGQQETQY	-	TRBV29-1	TRBJ2-5
ASSQGVIYEQY	TRBD1	TRBV6-5	TRBJ2-7
ASRKGQSYEQY	TRBD1	TRBV7-9	TRBJ2-7
ASSLRGGDGYT	TRBD1	TRBV5-4	TRBJ1-2
ASSEADSNQPQH	-	TRBV6-5	TRBJ1-5
ASRTGSYEQY	-	TRBV2	TRBJ2-7
ASSYRTDYGYT	-	TRBV6-5	TRBJ1-2
ASSRPKSGSQILDTEAF	-	TRBV5-1	TRBJ1-1
ASSQDQVSGSYNEQF	-	TRBV4-2	TRBJ2-1
ASSRGRDNEQF	TRBD2	TRBV2	TRBJ2-1
ASSLRQGPVEQY	TRBD1	TRBV5-4	TRBJ2-7
ASSLYGGYNSPLH	-	TRBV5-8	TRBJ1-6
ASSATVNTEAF	-	TRBV6-5	TRBJ1-1
ASSLVGARAKNIQY	-	TRBV7-9	TRBJ2-4
ASRTSVEADTQY	TRBD2	TRBV5-1	TRBJ2-3
ASSAPGQIDRPGLAGAETQY	TRBD2	TRBV9	TRBJ2-5
ASSQALTGISGYT	TRBD1	TRBV4-3	TRBJ1-2
ASSFNTGRGNQPQH	-	TRBV5-6	TRBJ1-5
ASSGRQGVQETQY	TRBD1	TRBV7-2	TRBJ2-5
SVEGTSGRAPTDTQY	TRBD2	TRBV29-1	TRBJ2-3
ASSPRVGDTNYGYT	-	TRBV4-3	TRBJ1-2
ASSLGGTGRVGYT	TRBD1	TRBV7-2	TRBJ1-2
ASSPAGGLGYT	TRBD1	TRBV27	TRBJ1-2
ASSLNRGYYEQY	TRBD1	TRBV11-2	TRBJ2-7
ASSFQLTSTGELF	-	TRBV5-1	TRBJ2-2
ASSQDHSGSYNEQF	-	TRBV4-2	TRBJ2-1
ASSPRGLAGALYEQY	TRBD2	TRBV18	-
ASSPRTGGARGYT	TRBD1	TRBV16	TRBJ1-2
ASTLRYNQPQH	-	TRBV19	TRBJ1-5
ASTTGQGASYEQY	TRBD1	TRBV19	TRBJ2-7
ASSIGLRAEQY	-	TRBV19	TRBJ2-7
ASSDRAGGYNEQF	TRBD1	TRBV6-4	TRBJ2-1
ASSWPRDSLRETQY	TRBD1	TRBV5-1	TRBJ2-5